This T cell receptor (beta chain) originates from a study of CD8 T cells in ankylosing spondylitis. This clonotype was found a few times. Its matching antigen is unknown. Study outcomes and limitations: Characteristic of ankylosing spondylitis blood, it appeared, was a TCR beta motif comprising several highly homologous variants.

V was pared by 4 bases and J by 6 bases, with 20 bases between. CDR1 is SGHRS, CDR2 YFSETQ, per germline. The CDR3 totals 16 residues. MiXCR, run by TCRdb on the 5' RACE reads, gives a single entry per CDR3 protein. The repertoire holds about 450,000 distinct CDR3 sequences, with 26% as singletons. The sample consisted of blood, either unsorted or a sorted T cell fraction (not recorded which). The TCR was taken from a male donor with ankylosing spondylitis. The chain joins TRBV5-1 to TRBJ2-1; D might be TRBD2 (6 bases). CDR3 nucleotides: TGCGCCAGCAGCCCGCGCCGGTTGAGCGGGTTCAATGAGCAGTTCTTC. Translating it yields CASSPRRLSGFNEQFF.